The subject of this entry is one T cell receptor beta chain. Its binding antigen is unknown. One base away there is no much larger clone; base qualities are not given. TCRbeta CDR3 regions were amplified from genomic DNA using the immunoSEQ Assay, a bias-controlled multiplex PCR. Per the source publication's procedure: Nucleated cell counts per sample were estimated from amplification of reference gene primers within the assay. Sequence reads were collapsed and filtered to measure the absolute abundance of every unique TCRbeta CDR3 rearrangement. Productive Simpson clonality was computed per sample as the square root of Simpson's diversity index over productive rearrangements. TCRdb holds this immuneACCESS table with in-frame rearrangements only. Some clones are missing; in checked studies, unresolved V genes explain under half, and the rest has no known cause. V and J calls and clone size follow that table, whereas D and trimming were derived from the DNA. Across this sample there are about 21,000 clones, with 86% seen only once. The ten largest clones capture roughly a sixth of the sample.

This sample was taken from a study of blood T cell repertoires in COVID-19 (dated by TCRdb to 2018 to 2020). Some background on the complete study: Samples from collaborators originated in the United States, Italy and Spain and spanned both the acute and convalescent phases of COVID-19. Where available, HLA class I and class II types were obtained from metadata supplied by the sample provider rather than from assay-based typing. Deeply sampled blood TCRbeta repertoires from subjects exposed to, actively infected with, or recovered from COVID-19 were included in the dataset. The material from the prospective study consisted of cDNA or gDNA derived from T cells, B-cell-depleted T cells, or PBMCs. Sample metadata almost always included a de-identified subject ID, COVID-19 status, age in years and sex. Samples came from the ongoing ImmuneRACE study (first 160 participants) plus 1,254 subjects from 6 global collaborators. The repertoires were released in a freely available public database intended as a resource for research on the immune response to SARS-CoV-2. Beyond this particular receptor, the publication reports: The amount of clinical and demographic metadata varied by source and participant and was provided uncurated.

The germline V gene yields MNHEY for CDR1 and SVGAGI for CDR2. The CDR3, from cysteine to phenylalanine, totals 16 residues. Here the CDR3 DNA is all that survives: 48 bases in frame from base 1. V loses 2 bases at its end and J loses 4 bases; junction bases beyond the gene matches: 6. Each collaborating institution followed its own protocols to collect whole blood in K2EDTA tubes. Collaborator samples were shipped for TCRbeta analysis as frozen whole blood, isolated PBMCs, or DNA extracted from either sample type. The material sequenced was peripheral blood. The source is a man between 65 and 85 years old with acute or convalescent COVID-19. The rearrangement combines TRBV6-5 with TRBJ2-5, with 11 central nucleotides matching TRBD2. The sequence in DNA is TGTGCCAGCAGTTACGGGGTAGCGGGAGGGAGAGAGACCCAGTACTTC. Its translation reads: CASSYGVAGGRETQYF.